This T cell receptor (beta chain) was identified during a study of T cell responses to AZD1222 COVID-19 vaccine (dated by TCRdb to the early 2020s). Broadly, across the study: AZD1222 recipients whose second dose came at about 4 weeks and those whose second dose came at about 12 weeks were combined into one group, since spike-specific TCR depth and breadth did not differ between the two schedules. A total of 233 trial participants underwent TCR sequencing, of whom approximately 210 received two doses of AZD1222 and about 26 received two doses of the MenACWY control vaccine. Trial participants were enrolled by age into subgroups of 18-55, 56-69 and 70-plus years, and roughly 150, 30 and 60 TCR-sequenced participants, respectively, were included in these subgroups.

As for this clone: Its recognized antigen is unknown. The input lacks base qualities; no much larger clone sits a single base away.

Measured from the cysteine to the phenylalanine, the CDR3 is 16 residues long. Just the 48-base CDR3 DNA is kept, in frame starting at base 1. Trimming at the junction amounts to 1 base on V and 5 bases on J, and the germline ends lie 20 bases apart. CDR1 and CDR2, looked up from the germline V gene, are SQVTM and ANQGSEA. This sample's time point label indicates: baseline before first vaccination. The vaccinee samples were drawn from two UK trials, COV001 and COV002, one of which was a single-blind randomized controlled phase 2/3 trial testing AZD1222 (ChAdOx1 nCoV-19) in healthy adults. Trial participant PBMC samples were collected at day 0 and day 28 after the second dose for TCRbeta chain sequencing. The CDR3 regions of human TCRbeta chains were analyzed by immunosequencing. In the paper's pipeline: Repertoire TCRs were matched against a reference library of SARS-CoV-2-specific TCRs generated with the MIRA antigen-specificity platform. Breadth meant the fraction of unique TCRs that were SARS-CoV-2-associated, whereas depth meant the fraction of total T cells that were SARS-CoV-2-associated. Using the MIRA data, each spike-specific TCR was mapped to the spike region that the TCR reacts to and placed in a CD4 or CD8 class. Log10-transformed breadth and depth values were compared by one-way ANOVA with Sidak's multiple comparisons tests. Held by TCRdb, this immuneACCESS table contains in-frame sequences only and omits some clones. Under half of the omission traces to an unresolved V gene where checked; the cause of the rest is unknown. That table is the source of V, J and clone size, and D and trimming were worked out from the DNA. Here the sample has some 150,000 clones; roughly 90% occur a single time. Jointly, the top ten make up under 20% of the sample.

Results the study describes overall, beyond this receptor: Epitopes outside the regions mutated in the B.1.351 and B.1.1.7 variants were reportedly recognized by nearly half of the unique spike-specific TCRs. Participants were mostly white British and included more females than males, and it was suggested by the authors that clonal diversity may have been underestimated. Because no samples from the day 14 peak response were available, repertoires could be characterized only after the peak T cell response. CD4 TCRs associated with the vaccine covered the entire spike protein, and the dominant responses were in regions 160-218 and 743-854. Conclusions about previously exposed vaccinees are limited, since just six or seven AZD1222 recipients were seropositive for SARS-CoV-2 at baseline. Spike-specific TCR breadth and depth rose significantly after two AZD1222 doses compared with day 0 and with MenACWY recipients. The 56-69-year group was small, and its depth increase did not reach significance, likely because of low power.

The material sequenced was peripheral blood, taken on day 0 of AZD1222 vaccination. The sequence was obtained from an adult in good health. This chain is built from TRBV29-1 and TRBJ1-1, with a weak D call of TRBD1 (5 bases match). At the DNA level, the sequence is TGCAGCGTTGAAGGACCGAAGGGGACTGGGGGGACTGAAGCTTTCTTT. Translation gives CSVEGPKGTGGTEAFF.